The 24 T cell receptor beta chains given below trace back to one sample, sequenced in a study of blood T cell repertoires in COVID-19. Generated by immunoSEQ multiplex PCR, the TCRdb table keeps only in-frame clones and is missing some. The data contain 250,000 or so clones, more than 85% of them singletons. The sample comprised peripheral blood. The source of these receptors is a woman in her fifties or sixties with COVID-19, enrolled during active disease.

This chain connects TRBV18 to TRBJ2-5, with D possibly TRBD1 on 6 matching bases. The CDR3 runs 15 residues. V shed 5 bases and J shed 2 bases, with 15 bases lying between them. Germline V gene lookup returns CDR1 KGHSH and CDR2 LQKENI. CDR3 nucleotides: TGTGCCAGCTCAACCCCTGGACAGTGGCAAGAGACCCAGTACTTC. Translation: CASSTPGQWQETQYF.

This clone was found a few times. The CDR3 region has the DNA TGTGCCAGCAGCTCCCGAGCCGGGACTAGCGGTCGCCATCAGTTCTTC. Protein: CASSSRAGTSGRHQFF. The chain couples TRBV7-8 to TRBJ2-1; 11 nucleotides match TRBD2. V dropped 4 bases and J dropped 13; count of bases not matched to a gene: 15. The CDR3 consists of 16 residues. CDR1 is SGHVS and CDR2 is FQNEAQ in the germline V gene.

The chain joins TRBV5-1 to TRBJ2-5; 10 bases align to TRBD1. Germline CDR1 reads SGHRS; CDR2 reads YFSETQ. Trimming took 4 bases from V and 3 from J; bases not matched to a gene: 6. The CDR3 loop spans 15 amino acids. The DNA of the CDR3 is TGCGCCAGCAGCCACGACAGGGGGCGCGAAGAGACCCAGTACTTC. It is translated as CASSHDRGREETQYF.

The chain is built from TRBV5-1 and TRBJ2-7, with 9 nucleotides matching TRBD2. CDR1 and CDR2 (germline): SGHRS, YFSETQ. This CDR3 has 16 amino acids. Trimming took 0 bases from V and 2 from J; bases not matched to a gene: 6. CDR3: CASSLDAGGSPYEQYF. Here the CDR3 DNA reads TGCGCCAGCAGCTTGGACGCGGGAGGGTCTCCCTACGAGCAGTACTTC.

This clone was found once. This chain uses TRBV24-1 with TRBJ2-2, with TRBD2 matching over 10 bases. This CDR3 is 16 amino acids long. The germline V gene has CDR1 KGHDR and CDR2 SFDVKD. V lost 3 bases, J lost 6 bases, and 6 bases stayed unmatched. The CDR3 here is CATSDLAGARAGELFF. The CDR3 region has the DNA TGTGCCACCAGTGATCTAGCGGGAGCGCGAGCCGGGGAGCTGTTTTTT.

This clone appeared a single time. The chain recombines TRBV7-9 with TRBJ2-5, with 10 bases fitting TRBD2. Germline values: CDR1 SEHNR, CDR2 FQNEAQ (reference sequence). There are 16 residues in the CDR3. Trimming at V came to 1 base and at J to 2 bases, leaving 4 bases not matched to a gene. Here the CDR3 reads CASSLGTSGIQETQYF. The CDR3 DNA sequence: TGTGCCAGCAGCTTAGGTACTAGCGGGATTCAAGAGACCCAGTACTTC.

The V gene is TRBV19, the J gene TRBJ1-1; 7 bases fit TRBD1. V was clipped by 10 bases and J by 0 bases; unmatched bases: 5. Germline V gene sequence: CDR1 LNHDA, CDR2 SQIVND (reference sequence). The CDR3 extends over 13 amino acids. CDR3 sequence (DNA): TGTGCCACGGGGGACAGTTTGAACACTGAAGCTTTCTTT. Protein product: CATGDSLNTEAFF.

This chain links TRBV2 with TRBJ2-1, with TRBD2 matching over 7 bases. CDR1 SNHLY and CDR2 FYNNEI come from the germline V gene. The V and J ends lost 8 bases and 5 bases, in that order; junction bases with no gene match: 12. This CDR3 comprises 15 residues. CDR3 sequence (DNA): TGTGCCAGCTGTTGGGCGGGCGGGACTAACAATGAGCAGTTCTTC. It yields the protein CASCWAGGTNNEQFF.

The rearrangement links TRBV3-1 (or the pseudogene TRBV3-2) to TRBJ1-1; weak D call: TRBD1 (5 bases). The CDR3 sequence is 17 residues long. The V end lost 6 bases, the J end lost 0 bases, and 20 bases lay between the germline ends. Looked up from germline, CDR1 is LGHDT and CDR2 is YNNKEL (reference sequence). The CDR3, as DNA: TGTGCCAGCAGTCAACACTTCGGAGGGGCAATGAACACTGAAGCTTTCTTT. This gives the protein CASSQHFGGAMNTEAFF.

V gene TRBV7-9 combines with J gene TRBJ1-4, with unresolved D. This CDR3 is built from 18 residues. The germline CDR1 and CDR2 sequences are SEHNR and FQNEAQ (reference sequence). Trimming took off 1 base at V and 0 bases at J, with 15 bases between the two ends. CDR3 sequence: CASSLGRFFTTTNEKLFF. The CDR3 nucleotides read TGTGCCAGCAGCTTAGGCAGATTTTTTACCACAACTAATGAAAAACTGTTTTTT.

The V gene is TRBV7-8, the J gene TRBJ2-7; D not resolved. CDR3 length: 16 residues. Germline lookup yields CDR1 SGHVS and CDR2 FQNEAQ. V lost 1 base, J lost 0 bases, and 13 bases lay in between. The CDR3 coding sequence is TGTGCCAGCAGCTTAGATCACAGCTCGGCCTCCTACGAGCAGTACTTC. Amino acid sequence: CASSLDHSSASYEQYF.

This sequence joins TRBV7-2 and TRBJ1-5; D possibly corresponds to TRBD1 (6 bases). From germline, CDR1 is SGHTA and CDR2 FQGNSA. The CDR3 totals 15 residues. V lost 5 bases and J lost 6, with 17 bases in between. CDR3 DNA: TGTGCCAGCAGCCCGAGGGGGGGCGAAATTCAGCCCCAGCATTTT. It translates to CASSPRGGEIQPQHF.

J is TRBJ2-3 and V is TRBV6-2 or TRBV6-3; 9 bases map to TRBD1. Germline CDR1 is MNHEY and CDR2 is SVGEGT. The CDR3 extends over 16 amino acids. The V gene end was trimmed by 3 bases and the J gene end by 4 bases; junction bases not matched to a gene: 8. CDR3 loop: CASSYPGTGLSDTQYF. The CDR3 nucleotides are TGTGCCAGCAGTTATCCCGGGACAGGGTTGTCAGATACGCAGTATTTT.

In regard to this clone: Other DNA sequences of this sample code for an identical CDR3. The chain couples TRBV9 to TRBJ1-3; the match to TRBD1 covers 9 bases. Germline CDR1 is SGDLS and CDR2 is YYNGEE. CDR3 length equals 15 residues. V was clipped by 2 bases and J by 4 bases; unmatched bases: 4. The CDR3 sequence is CASSVGQGSGNTIYF. The DNA of the CDR3 is TGTGCCAGCAGCGTGGGACAGGGAAGCGGAAACACCATATATTTT.

V gene TRBV6-4 combines with J gene TRBJ2-6, with D unresolved. CDR1 is MRHNA and CDR2 is SNTAGT in the germline V gene. The CDR3 is made up of 16 amino acids. V lost 1 base and J lost 1, with 8 bases in between. CDR3 residues: CASSDWPVSGANVLTF. CDR3 coding DNA: TGTGCCAGCAGTGACTGGCCAGTGTCTGGGGCCAACGTCCTGACTTTC.

The gene calls are TRBV5-1 and TRBJ2-7; 8 bases agree with TRBD1. The CDR3 has 16 amino acids. The V segment lost 0 bases and the J segment 5 bases; nucleotides outside the gene matches: 10. Germline lookup yields CDR1 SGHRS and CDR2 YFSETQ. The CDR3 DNA follows: TGCGCCAGCAGCTTGGTACAGGGGGGCTTGGGGAACGAGCAGTACTTC. Its protein product is CASSLVQGGLGNEQYF.

The chain uses TRBV5-5 and TRBJ1-5; 8 nucleotides agree with TRBD1. Trimming at V came to 3 bases and at J to 6 bases, leaving 5 bases not matched to a gene. CDR1 is SGHKS, CDR2 YYEKEE, per germline (reference sequence). The CDR3 has 14 residues. CDR3 in amino acids: CASSSTGGGQPQHF. The CDR3 DNA reads as TGTGCCAGCAGCTCCACAGGGGGTGGTCAGCCCCAGCATTTT. The whole variable domain, remainder taken from reference TRBV5-5 and TRBJ1-5, is DAGVTQSPTHLIKTRGQQVTLRCSPISGHKSVSWYQQVLGQGPQFIFQYYEKEERGRGNFPDRFSARQFPNYSSELNVNALLLGDSALYLCASSSTGGGQPQHFGDGTRLSIL.

J is TRBJ1-6 and V is TRBV11-2; D unresolved. Germline V gene sequence: CDR1 SGHAT, CDR2 FQNNGV. Trimming removed 3 bases from V and 0 bases from J, with 6 bases in between. CDR3 length equals 15 residues. CDR3 amino acids: CASSLFSSYNSPLHF. CDR3 DNA: TGTGCCAGCAGCTTGTTTAGCTCCTATAATTCACCCCTCCACTTT.

The rearrangement joins TRBV6-2 or TRBV6-3 to TRBJ2-2, with 8 bases identical to TRBD1. The ends lost 5 bases at V and 5 bases at J; junction bases unmatched: 13. The CDR3 is made up of 17 amino acids. CDR1 and CDR2 (germline): MNHEY, SVGEGT. CDR3 nucleotides: TGTGCCAGCAGTCATGCGTTGCAGGGGGCGATTACCGGGGAGCTGTTTTTT. Protein product: CASSHALQGAITGELFF.

V usage is TRBV3-1 (or the pseudogene TRBV3-2) and J usage is TRBJ2-4, with TRBD1 identical over 8 bases. With V trimmed by 2 bases and J by 7 bases, 4 bases remained unmatched. Germline V gives CDR1 LGHDT, CDR2 YNNKEL (reference sequence). The CDR3 has 14 amino acids. The CDR3 DNA follows: TGTGCCAGCAGCCAACGGACAGGGTTGAACATTCAGTACTTC. Protein product: CASSQRTGLNIQYF.

The rearrangement links TRBV5-8 to TRBJ2-5; 8 bases fit TRBD2. The CDR3 length is 16 residues. CDR1 is SGHTS and CDR2 is YDEGEE in the germline V gene. Losses at the gene ends were 0 bases for V and 7 bases for J; bases not matched to a gene: 11. The CDR3 protein is CASSLEGSGSTGTQYF. The CDR3 nucleotides are TGTGCCAGCAGCTTGGAGGGCAGCGGGAGTACCGGGACCCAGTACTTC.

This chain links TRBV7-3 with TRBJ2-3; a weak D match, TRBD2 (6 bases). V gave up 2 bases and J gave up 4 bases, with 13 bases separating them. Germline V gives CDR1 SGHTA, CDR2 FQGTGA. The CDR3 sequence is 15 residues long. CDR3 coding DNA: TGTGCCAGCAGCTTAGTGGGAGGAGGTGCAGATACGCAGTATTTT. Translating it yields CASSLVGGGADTQYF.

V gene TRBV5-4 combines with J gene TRBJ2-5; a possible D gene is TRBD2 (6 bases). The CDR3 contains 16 residues. The germline V and J ends were trimmed by 3 bases and 4 bases, with 19 bases remaining between them. The germline CDR1 and CDR2 sequences are SGHNT and YYREEE (reference sequence). The DNA of the CDR3 is TGTGCCAGCAGCTCAACCTCGGGGGAACCCTCAGAGACCCAGTACTTC. Encoded protein: CASSSTSGEPSETQYF.

The chain carries TRBV27 and TRBJ1-1; 10 bases are shared with TRBD1. Germline V gives CDR1 MNHEY, CDR2 SMNVEV (reference sequence). The length of the CDR3 is 15 residues. V gave up 5 bases and J gave up 5 bases; unmatched junction bases: 8. The CDR3 spells CASSKADRGGTEAFF. Written as DNA, the CDR3 is TGTGCCAGCAGTAAAGCGGACAGGGGGGGGACTGAAGCTTTCTTT.